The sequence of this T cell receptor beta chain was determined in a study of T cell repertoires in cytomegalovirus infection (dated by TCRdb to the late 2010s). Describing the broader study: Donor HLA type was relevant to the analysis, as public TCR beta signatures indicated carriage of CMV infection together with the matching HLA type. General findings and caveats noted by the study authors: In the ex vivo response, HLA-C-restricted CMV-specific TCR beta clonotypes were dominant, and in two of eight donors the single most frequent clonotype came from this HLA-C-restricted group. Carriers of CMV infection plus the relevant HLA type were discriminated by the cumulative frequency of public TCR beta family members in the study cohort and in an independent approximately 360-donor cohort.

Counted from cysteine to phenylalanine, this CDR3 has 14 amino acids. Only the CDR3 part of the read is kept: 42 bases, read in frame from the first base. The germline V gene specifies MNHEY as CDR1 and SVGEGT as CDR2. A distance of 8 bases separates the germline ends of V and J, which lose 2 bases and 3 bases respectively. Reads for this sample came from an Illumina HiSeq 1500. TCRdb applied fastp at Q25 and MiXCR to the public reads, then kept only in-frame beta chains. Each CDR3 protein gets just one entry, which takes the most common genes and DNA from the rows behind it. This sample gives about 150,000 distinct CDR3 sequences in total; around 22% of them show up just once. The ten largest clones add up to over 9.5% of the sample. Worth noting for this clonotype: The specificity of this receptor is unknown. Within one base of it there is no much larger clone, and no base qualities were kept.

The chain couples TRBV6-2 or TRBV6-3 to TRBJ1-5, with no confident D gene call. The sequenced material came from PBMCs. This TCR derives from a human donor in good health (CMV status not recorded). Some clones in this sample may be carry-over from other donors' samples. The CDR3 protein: CASSYVGVNQPQHF. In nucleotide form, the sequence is TGTGCCAGCAGTTACGTCGGGGTCAATCAGCCCCAGCATTTT.